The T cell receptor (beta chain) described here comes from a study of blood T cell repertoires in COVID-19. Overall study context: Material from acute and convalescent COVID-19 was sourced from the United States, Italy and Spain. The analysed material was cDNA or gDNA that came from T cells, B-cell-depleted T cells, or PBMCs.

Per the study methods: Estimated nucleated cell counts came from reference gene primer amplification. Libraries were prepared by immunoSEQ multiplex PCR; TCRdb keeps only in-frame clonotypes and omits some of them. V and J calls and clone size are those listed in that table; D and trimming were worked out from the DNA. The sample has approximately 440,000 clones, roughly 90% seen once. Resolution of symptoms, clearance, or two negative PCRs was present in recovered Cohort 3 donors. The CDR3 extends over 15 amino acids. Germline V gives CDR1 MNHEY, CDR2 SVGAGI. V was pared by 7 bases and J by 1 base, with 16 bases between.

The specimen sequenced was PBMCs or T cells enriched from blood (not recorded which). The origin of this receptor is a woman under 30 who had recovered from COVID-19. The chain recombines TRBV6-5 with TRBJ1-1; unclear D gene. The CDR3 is CASIMNRGANTEAFF. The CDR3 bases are TGTGCCAGCATAATGAACCGGGGAGCGAACACTGAAGCTTTCTTT.